Below are 14 T cell receptor beta chains sequenced from a single sample in a study of T cell responses to AZD1222 COVID-19 vaccine. TCRdb keeps only in-frame clones here, not all; method: immunoSEQ multiplex PCR. The repertoire has fewer than 100,000 clones, roughly 89% of them found once; the top ten carry under 14%. The material was peripheral blood, obtained 28 days after the second AZD1222 dose. These receptors were taken from an adult who received the AZD1222 COVID-19 vaccine.

The chain links TRBV29-1 to TRBJ1-2, with D uncertain. The CDR3 runs 14 residues. V was shortened by 6 bases and J by 5 bases, with 19 bases between the two germline ends. Germline CDR1 SQVTM, CDR2 ANQGSEA. The CDR3 sequence: CSVAAQRSSYGYTF. CDR3 nucleotides: TGCAGCGTCGCGGCGCAGCGGAGCTCATATGGCTACACCTTC.

The V and J genes are TRBV10-3 and TRBJ1-2; possibly TRBD1 for D (6 bases). The germline CDR1 and CDR2 sequences are ENHRY and SYGVKD. Trimming took 3 bases from V and 6 from J, leaving 14 bases between them. The CDR3 sequence is 14 residues long. For the CDR3, the DNA is TGTGCCATCAGTGATACAACAGGGCCCCATGGCTACACCTTC. Translation gives CAISDTTGPHGYTF.

This clone has just one count. V and J are TRBV7-3 and TRBJ2-2, with D unresolved. This CDR3 is built from 16 residues. Trimming took 1 base from V and 4 from J, leaving 13 bases between them. Germline lookup yields CDR1 SGHTA and CDR2 FQGTGA. CDR3 protein: CASSLIGSPGTGELFF. In DNA form, the CDR3 reads TGTGCCAGCAGCTTAATAGGGTCTCCGGGCACCGGGGAGCTGTTTTTT.

The chain combines TRBV7-2 with TRBJ2-7; the match to TRBD1 covers 7 bases. Germline V gene lookup returns CDR1 SGHTA and CDR2 FQGNSA. Germline trimming cut 5 bases from V and 2 bases from J; bases unmatched to any gene: 3. This CDR3 spans 13 amino acids. Here the CDR3 DNA reads TGTGCCAGCAGCCCGGACAGGCCCTACGAGCAGTACTTC. Its protein product is CASSPDRPYEQYF. Full variable domain (remainder filled in from reference TRBV7-2 and TRBJ2-7): GAGVSQSPSNKVTEKGKDVELRCDPISGHTALYWYRQSLGQGLEFLIYFQGNSAPDKSGLPSDRFSAERTGGSVSTLTIQRTQQEDSAVYLCASSPDRPYEQYFGPGTRLTVT.

In this sample, this clone turned up a few times. The J gene is TRBJ1-2, the V gene TRBV5-6; D is possibly TRBD1 (5 bases). Germline V CDR1 and CDR2: SGHDT, YYEEEE. Trimming took off 1 base at V and 2 bases at J, with 15 bases between the two ends. CDR3 length equals 16 residues. The CDR3 DNA reads as TGTGCCAGCAGCTTGAGAAGTGGGGCCAGAAACTATGGCTACACCTTC. Its protein product is CASSLRSGARNYGYTF.

The rearrangement joins TRBV18 to TRBJ2-2; 10 bases align to TRBD2. The CDR3 has 16 residues. CDR1 and CDR2 from the germline V gene are KGHSH and LQKENI. V lost 3 bases to trimming and J lost 4 bases; unmatched junction nucleotides: 5. CDR3 residues: CASSPGSSGGTGELFF. The CDR3 DNA is TGTGCCAGCTCACCGGGATCTAGCGGGGGCACCGGGGAGCTGTTTTTT. Looking up the rest from reference TRBV18 and TRBJ2-2 gives the full variable domain: NAGVMQNPRHLVRRRGQEARLRCSPMKGHSHVYWYRQLPEEGLKFMVYLQKENIIDESGMPKERFSAEFPKEGPSILRIQQVVRGDSAAYFCASSPGSSGGTGELFFGEGSRLTVL.

The rearrangement links TRBV28 to TRBJ2-2; perhaps TRBD1 as D (6 bases). Germline V gene sequence: CDR1 MDHEN, CDR2 SYDVKM. Deletions cut 3 bases from V and 5 bases from J, with 16 bases between. The CDR3 totals 16 residues. The CDR3 sequence is CASSLATGFNTGELFF. The CDR3 DNA reads as TGTGCCAGCAGTTTGGCCACAGGGTTCAATACCGGGGAGCTGTTTTTT.

This chain connects TRBV9 to TRBJ1-2; 7 bases align to TRBD1. V was pared by 3 bases and J by 3 bases, with 8 bases of the junction left unmatched. Germline CDR1 is SGDLS and CDR2 is YYNGEE. The CDR3 loop spans 15 amino acids. The CDR3 region is CASSATRQGYYGYTF. The DNA for the CDR3 is TGTGCCAGCAGCGCAACCAGACAGGGCTACTATGGCTACACCTTC.

The chain is built from TRBV5-6 and TRBJ2-6, with D possibly being TRBD2 (6 bases). V lost 4 bases and J 4 bases, leaving 24 bases between the germline ends. Looked up from germline, CDR1 is SGHDT and CDR2 is YYEEEE. CDR3 size: 19 residues. Written as DNA, the CDR3 is TGTGCCAGCAGCAGTGATGGCGCGGGGAGGTGGGCCGGGGCCAACGTCCTGACTTTC. Translated: CASSSDGAGRWAGANVLTF.

The chain couples TRBV7-6 to TRBJ2-6; D gene uncertain. The CDR3 runs to 16 residues. Germline CDR1 reads SGHVS; CDR2 reads FNYEAQ. V dropped 5 bases and J dropped 4 bases, with 15 bases sitting between them. CDR3 region: CASSLRPLDGANVLTF. In DNA form, the CDR3 reads TGTGCCAGCAGCCTCCGCCCCCTTGACGGGGCCAACGTCCTGACTTTC.

This chain links TRBV7-8 with TRBJ2-7; 7 bases fit TRBD2. The CDR3 has 17 residues. The germline V gene has CDR1 SGHVS and CDR2 FQNEAQ. After removal of 4 bases from V and 0 bases from J, the junction contained 12 bases not matched to a gene. DNA for the CDR3: TGTGCCAGCAGCTCCTACCCCGGGGAGGGTCCCTCCTACGAGCAGTACTTC. This sequence encodes CASSSYPGEGPSYEQYF. Complete variable domain (other parts from reference TRBV7-8 and TRBJ2-7): GAGVSQSPRYKVAKRGQDVALRCDPISGHVSLFWYQQALGQGPEFLTYFQNEAQLDKSGLPSDRFFAERPEGSVSTLKIQRTQQEDSAVYLCASSSYPGEGPSYEQYFGPGTRLTVT.

The chain's CDR3 is CASSRLAGGRDEQFF. The CDR3 DNA sequence: TGTGCCAGCAGTCGACTAGCGGGGGGGAGGGATGAGCAGTTCTTC. V is TRBV6-5 and J is TRBJ2-1, with 14 nucleotides matching TRBD2. The length of the CDR3 is 15 residues. The junction had 5 bases not matched to a gene; V was cut back by 5 bases and J by 8 bases. CDR1 is MNHEY, CDR2 SVGAGI, per germline.

This clone was recorded only once. The V gene is TRBV29-1, the J gene TRBJ1-2; 11 bases match TRBD1. The trim removed 6 bases at V and 1 base at J, leaving 13 bases unmatched. The CDR3 sequence is 17 residues long. Germline V gene sequence: CDR1 SQVTM, CDR2 ANQGSEA. CDR3 in DNA: TGCAGCGTCGCTCTCGGGACAGGGGGACCTAGTAACTATGGCTACACCTTC. It translates to CSVALGTGGPSNYGYTF.

The chain couples TRBV28 to TRBJ2-5; either TRBD1 or TRBD2 may supply D (5 bases each). Trimming shortened V by 5 bases and J by 5 bases, and 21 bases separated the two germline ends. The CDR3 is 16 amino acids. CDR1 is MDHEN and CDR2 is SYDVKM in the germline V gene. CDR3 residues: CASSEPGDPNGETQYF. The CDR3 nucleotides read TGTGCCAGCAGTGAGCCCGGGGACCCGAATGGGGAGACCCAGTACTTC.